The subject of this entry is one T cell receptor beta chain. The antigen is undetermined. Within Nashville, Tennessee resided all donors, each a Caucasian adult. The ends lost 2 bases at V and 3 bases at J; junction bases unmatched: 3. CDR3 size: 15 residues. The germline CDR1 and CDR2 sequences are MNHNY and SVGAGI (reference sequence). The method was immunoSEQ multiplex PCR; TCRdb's version includes in-frame clones alone and lacks a portion of them. The table records 2 million to 2.5 million clones, 95% of them present only once. This sample was taken from a study of shared clonotypes between healthy human individuals. Study as a whole: CD4 naive and CD4 memory each took three plates per donor, while CD8 naive took two and CD8 memory one.

Whole-study findings and limits: Across a few donors, naive CD4 shared 5% to 6.5%, naive CD8 over 3%, memory CD4 roughly 2.2%, memory CD8 around 0.42%.

The material sequenced was naive CD4+ T cells sorted from blood. The sample's subset: CD45RA+ positively selected. V is TRBV6-6 and J is TRBJ1-2, with 10 bases lining up with TRBD1. The receptor comes from a man aged 18 to 30 in good health. Here the CDR3 reads CASSYPTGGHYGYTF. CDR3 sequence (DNA): TGTGCCAGCAGTTACCCGACAGGGGGCCACTATGGCTACACCTTC.